This T cell receptor (beta chain) was retrieved from a study of blood T cell repertoires in COVID-19. Sequencing used immunoSEQ multiplex PCR; TCRdb keeps in-frame clones, though not all of them. The data show approximately 210,000 clones, approximately 80% seen once. As to this clone: Relative to the germline gene, one junction end is altered; a read error may explain this.

The receptor comes from a man aged 30 to 39 with acute COVID-19. The specimen was PBMCs or T cells enriched from blood (not recorded which).

The CDR3 DNA sequence: TGTGCCAGCAGCTCGACTGTTCACAGGAATATCTACTTT. Translation gives CASSSTVHRNIYF. The chain employs TRBV11-2 and TRBJ1-6, with D possibly TRBD1 on 5 matching bases. The CDR3 is 13 residues long. The germline V gene has CDR1 SGHAT and CDR2 FQNNGV.